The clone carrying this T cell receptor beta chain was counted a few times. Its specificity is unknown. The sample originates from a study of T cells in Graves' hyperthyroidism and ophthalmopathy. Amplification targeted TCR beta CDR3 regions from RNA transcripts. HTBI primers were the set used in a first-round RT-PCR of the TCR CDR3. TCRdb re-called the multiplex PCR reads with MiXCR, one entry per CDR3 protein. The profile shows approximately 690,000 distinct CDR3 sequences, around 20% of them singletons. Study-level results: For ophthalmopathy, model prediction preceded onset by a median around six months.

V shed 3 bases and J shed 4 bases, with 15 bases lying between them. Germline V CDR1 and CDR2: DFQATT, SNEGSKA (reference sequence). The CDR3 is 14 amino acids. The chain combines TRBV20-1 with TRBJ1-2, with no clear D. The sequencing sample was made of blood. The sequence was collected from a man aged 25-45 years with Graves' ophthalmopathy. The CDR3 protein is CSASDSSEGYGYTF. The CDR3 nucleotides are TGCAGTGCTAGTGATTCCTCAGAAGGCTATGGCTACACCTTC.